This paragraph covers one TCR beta chain sequence. The sample comes from a study of blood T cell repertoires in COVID-19. The overall study: Collection of acute and convalescent COVID-19 samples took place in the United States, Italy and Spain. PBMCs, B-cell-depleted T cells, or T cells were the source of the cDNA or gDNA that made up the material.

This study enrolled people aged 18 to 89 from roughly 24 US geographic areas. Measured with immunoSEQ multiplex PCR; TCRdb has only the in-frame clones, and not every one. The sample holds a few hundred thousand clones, 70% to 90% seen once. Germline lookup yields CDR1 WNHNN and CDR2 SYGVQD (reference sequence). CDR3 length: 13 residues. V lost 5 bases and J lost 4, with 11 bases in between. Sequencing was carried out using PBMCs or T cells enriched from blood (not recorded which). The rearrangement joins TRBV10-1 to TRBJ1-2; D remains ambiguous. The sequence came from a woman between 50 and 59 years old who had recovered from COVID-19. The CDR3 sequence: CASSREGPYGYTF. In DNA form, the CDR3 reads TGCGCCAGCAGTCGCGAGGGCCCCTATGGCTACACCTTC.